Below, 27 T cell receptor beta chains from the same sample are listed, as sequenced in a study of CD8+ T cells in alopecia areata. cDNA serving as the sequencing template came from extracted, reverse transcribed RNA. Method: immunoSEQ multiplex PCR; TCRdb's copy keeps in-frame clones and lacks some. The sample records about 150,000 clones, around 55% being singletons. Sequenced input: CD4+ T cells sorted from blood. The receptors come from a human donor in good health.

To note about this clone: Germline and junction disagree at one end, which may indicate a read error. J is TRBJ2-5 and V is TRBV20-1, with D perhaps being TRBD1 or TRBD2 (5 bases each). Germline V lookup: CDR1 DFQATT, CDR2 SNEGSKA (reference sequence). This CDR3 has 8 amino acids. As DNA, the CDR3 is TGCAGTGATGGTTTGGGACACTTC. Protein: CSDGLGHF.

This clone was recorded a few times. This rearrangement joins TRBV30 to TRBJ2-1, with 7 bases that match TRBD2. Trimming took 1 base from V and 9 from J; bases not matched to a gene: 12. The V gene's germline CDR1 is GTSNPN and CDR2 SVGIG (reference sequence). The CDR3 is 15 amino acids. DNA for the CDR3: TGTGCCTGGAGTGCTGGACTAGAGAGAGTACGTGAGCAGTTCTTC. Amino acids: CAWSAGLERVREQFF.

The chain links TRBV23-1 to TRBJ2-4; 7 positions agree with TRBD2. TRBV23-1 is flagged as an ORF with uncertain function. V lost 0 bases, J lost 7 bases, and 6 bases stayed unmatched. CDR3 length equals 15 residues. The CDR3 protein is CASSQSPGGFNIQYF. The CDR3 nucleotides read TGCGCCAGCAGTCAATCCCCGGGAGGCTTCAACATTCAGTACTTC.

In this sample, this clone turned up once. This chain uses TRBV2 with TRBJ1-2; D is undetermined. CDR1 is SNHLY and CDR2 is FYNNEI in the germline V gene. The germline V and J ends were trimmed by 7 bases and 4 bases, with 19 bases remaining between them. This CDR3 contains 15 residues. CDR3 residues: CASIPRLGFGYGYTF. The CDR3 DNA reads as TGTGCCAGCATCCCTAGATTGGGTTTCGGCTATGGCTACACCTTC.

The CDR3 protein is CASSVGSVGGEKLFF. Here the CDR3 DNA reads TGTGCCAGCAGCGTAGGCAGCGTAGGAGGAGAAAAACTGTTTTTT. The chain carries TRBV9 and TRBJ1-4; D is unresolved. This CDR3 is built from 15 residues. V lost 0 bases and J lost 8, with 14 bases in between. Germline loops: CDR1 SGDLS, CDR2 YYNGEE.

The chain joins TRBV27 to TRBJ2-1; D is uncertain. Germline V CDR1 and CDR2: MNHEY, SMNVEV (reference sequence). The CDR3 totals 19 residues. Trimming stripped 2 bases from V and 0 bases from J, with 20 bases between. CDR3: CASSLTLNTQVTSYNEQFF. The CDR3 DNA is TGTGCCAGCAGTTTAACACTTAATACGCAGGTAACCTCCTACAATGAGCAGTTCTTC.

In its sample, this clone was seen a few times. V usage is TRBV6-5 and J usage is TRBJ1-5; D gene unclear. Trimming cost V 5 bases and J 4 bases, with 15 bases left between them. This CDR3 spans 15 amino acids. CDR1 is MNHEY and CDR2 is SVGAGI in the germline V gene. The CDR3 bases are TGTGCCAGCAGTGCGGACGGACGGGGAAATCAGCCCCAGCATTTT. Its translation is CASSADGRGNQPQHF.

This clone has just a few counts. V is TRBV2 and J is TRBJ2-7; possible D gene TRBD2, 6 bases. This CDR3 region has 14 residues. Trimming removed 8 bases at V and 6 bases at J, with 20 bases between. Germline V lookup: CDR1 SNHLY, CDR2 FYNNEI. The CDR3, as DNA: TGTGCCAGCGGCCCAGGAGGGGCAAGGGGCGAGCAGTACTTC. Protein sequence: CASGPGGARGEQYF. Based on the CDR3 plus reference TRBV2 and TRBJ2-7, the full variable domain is EPEVTQTPSHQVTQMGQEVILRCVPISNHLYFYWYRQILGQKVEFLVSFYNNEISEKSEIFDDQFSVERPDGSNFTLKIRSTKLEDSAMYFCASGPGGARGEQYFGPGTRLTVT.

The CDR3, as DNA: TGTGCCAGCAGCTGGTCCGGGTCCCGCAGGGGCGAGCAGTACTTC. It yields the protein CASSWSGSRRGEQYF. The V and J genes are TRBV7-2 and TRBJ2-7; tentatively, D is TRBD1 (6 bases). The length of the CDR3 is 15 residues. Germline V gene lookup returns CDR1 SGHTA and CDR2 FQGNSA. V dropped 4 bases and J dropped 6 bases, with 19 bases sitting between them.

About this clone: This specimen includes other DNA sequences encoding the same CDR3. The chain couples TRBV30 to TRBJ1-5; no clear D gene. V was trimmed by 0 bases and J by 2 bases, leaving 5 bases between them. Germline V gene lookup returns CDR1 GTSNPN and CDR2 SVGIG (reference sequence). The CDR3 is 13 amino acids. The CDR3 coding sequence is TGTGCCTGGAGTGTAAGAGGCAATCAGCCCCAGCATTTT. The encoded protein is CAWSVRGNQPQHF. Together with reference TRBV30 and TRBJ1-5, the CDR3 gives the full variable domain: SQTIHQWPATLVQPVGSPLSLECTVEGTSNPNLYWYRQAAGRGLQLLFYSVGIGQISSEVPQNLSASRPQDRQFILSSKKLLLSDSGFYLCAWSVRGNQPQHFGDGTRLSIL.

This clone occurred a few times. This chain connects TRBV29-1 to TRBJ2-3; 12 nucleotides match TRBD2. Looked up from germline, CDR1 is SQVTM and CDR2 is ANQGSEA. The CDR3 length is 14 residues. V shed 7 bases, J shed 3 bases, and the junction held 5 bases outside the gene matches. The CDR3 loop reads CSGRTSGITDTQYF. The CDR3 DNA is TGCAGCGGTAGGACTAGCGGGATAACAGATACGCAGTATTTT.

V is TRBV10-2 and J is TRBJ1-6; D unclear. The CDR3 loop spans 12 amino acids. Trimming removed 0 bases at V and 10 bases at J, with 4 bases between. CDR1 is WSHSY, CDR2 SAAADI, per germline. The CDR3 coding sequence is TGCGCCAGCAGTGAGTCGACCTCACCCCTCCACTTT. Translating gives CASSESTSPLHF.

The table lists this clone with a few counts. V usage is TRBV29-1 and J usage is TRBJ2-1; 9 bases agree with TRBD2. Per the germline V gene, CDR1 is SQVTM and CDR2 is ANQGSEA. CDR3 length: 15 residues. V lost 3 bases, J lost 4 bases, and 7 bases stayed unmatched. The CDR3 is CSVDRGLAFYNEQFF. The CDR3 DNA is TGCAGCGTTGATAGGGGACTAGCCTTTTACAATGAGCAGTTCTTC.

The V and J genes are TRBV6-1 and TRBJ2-4; no clear D. V shed 4 bases and J shed 0 bases, with 4 bases lying between them. From germline, CDR1 is MNHNS and CDR2 SASEGT. This CDR3 has 13 residues. The chain's CDR3 is CASSALAKNIQYF. The CDR3, as DNA: TGTGCCAGCAGTGCTTTAGCCAAAAACATTCAGTACTTC.

The gene calls are TRBV23-1 and TRBJ2-4; D tentatively reads TRBD1 or TRBD2 (5 bases each). TRBV23-1 is an ORF, and what it does is uncertain. Trimming removed 6 bases from V and 0 bases from J, with 15 bases in between. There are 16 residues in the CDR3. The CDR3 is CASRGRLNLAKNIQYF. The CDR3, as DNA: TGCGCCAGCAGGGGACGTCTTAATCTAGCCAAAAACATTCAGTACTTC.

The rearrangement links TRBV6-1 to TRBJ2-7; TRBD1 agrees at 7 bases. The CDR3 spans 13 residues. Per the germline V gene, CDR1 is MNHNS and CDR2 is SASEGT. V lost 7 bases and J lost 3; bases outside the gene matches: 6. In nucleotides, the CDR3 is TGTGCCAGCACCAACGACAGGGTCTACGAGCAGTACTTC. Translation gives CASTNDRVYEQYF.

The CDR3 DNA follows: TGTGCCAGCAGCTGGCGGAGACAGGCCGCCATGACCCAGTACTTC. Amino acid sequence: CASSWRRQAAMTQYF. V gene TRBV5-6 combines with J gene TRBJ2-5; D may be TRBD1 (6 bases). V lost 3 bases and J lost 7, with 19 bases in between. Germline V gene lookup returns CDR1 SGHDT and CDR2 YYEEEE. This CDR3 spans 15 amino acids. Together with reference TRBV5-6 and TRBJ2-5, the CDR3 gives the full variable domain: DAGVTQSPTHLIKTRGQQVTLRCSPKSGHDTVSWYQQALGQGPQFIFQYYEEEERQRGNFPDRFSGHQFPNYSSELNVNALLLGDSALYLCASSWRRQAAMTQYFGPGTRLLVL.

The rearrangement joins TRBV11-2 to TRBJ1-2; D might be TRBD1 (6 bases). The germline CDR1 and CDR2 sequences are SGHAT and FQNNGV. This CDR3 spans 18 amino acids. Trimming shortened V by 4 bases and J by 3 bases, and 24 bases separated the two germline ends. The CDR3, as DNA: TGTGCCAGCAGCTCACTAGACAGGCGAAGGACCTATCACTATGGCTACACCTTC. Protein: CASSSLDRRRTYHYGYTF.

The table lists this clone with a few counts. This chain connects TRBV10-3 to TRBJ2-5; no reliable D call. V was cut by 4 bases and J by 1 base, with 7 bases left in between. Germline V gives CDR1 ENHRY, CDR2 SYGVKD. The CDR3 spans 13 residues. This CDR3 reads CAISADPQETQYF. CDR3 nucleotides: TGTGCCATCAGTGCTGACCCCCAAGAGACCCAGTACTTC.

The chain has TRBV18 and TRBJ1-2, with a weak D call TRBD1 (6 bases). CDR3 size: 15 residues. V lost 5 bases and J lost 7, with 20 bases in between. Germline V gene data show CDR1 as KGHSH and CDR2 as LQKENI. The DNA of the CDR3 is TGTGCCAGCTCAACATCCAACATACAGGGCCCTGGCTACACCTTC. Translation gives CASSTSNIQGPGYTF.

The chain couples TRBV7-2 to TRBJ2-1, with 8 nucleotides matching TRBD2. With V trimmed by 4 bases and J by 0 bases, 8 bases remained unmatched. Per the germline V gene, CDR1 is SGHTA and CDR2 is FQGNSA. The CDR3 sequence is 17 residues long. The CDR3 nucleotides are TGTGCCAGCAGCTCTTCGAGCGGGAGAGGCTCCTACAATGAGCAGTTCTTC. This gives the protein CASSSSSGRGSYNEQFF.

V is TRBV5-1 and J is TRBJ2-7; either TRBD1 or TRBD2 may supply D (5 bases each). V gave up 4 bases and J gave up 4 bases, with 15 bases separating them. The CDR3 sequence is 14 residues long. The germline gives CDR1 SGHRS, CDR2 YFSETQ. CDR3 region: CASSPGDVGYEQYF. The CDR3, as DNA: TGCGCCAGCAGCCCCGGGGACGTGGGGTACGAGCAGTACTTC.

The chain has TRBV30 and TRBJ2-1; 13 bases align to TRBD2. The V gene's germline CDR1 is GTSNPN and CDR2 SVGIG (reference sequence). CDR3 size: 15 residues. Germline trimming cut 5 bases from V and 6 bases from J; bases unmatched to any gene: 7. CDR3 DNA: TGTGCCTGGTCCCGGACTAGCGGGAGATTCAATGAGCAGTTCTTC. This gives the protein CAWSRTSGRFNEQFF.

The chain recombines TRBV4-1 with TRBJ1-2, with D hard to call. Trimming stripped 0 bases from V and 5 bases from J, with 16 bases between. Germline CDR1 reads MGHRA; CDR2 reads YSYEKL. The CDR3 is 16 amino acids. The CDR3 coding sequence is TGCGCCAGCAGCCAAGATCAAGGAGTCCTCTCTTATGGCTACACCTTC. Protein sequence: CASSQDQGVLSYGYTF.

CDR3 in DNA: TGTGCCAGCAGCCTCTTGGGGGGGAAGAATGAGCAGTTCTTC. It specifies CASSLLGGKNEQFF. V gene TRBV7-3 combines with J gene TRBJ2-1, with TRBD2 identical over 7 bases. The CDR3 contains 14 residues. The V gene's germline CDR1 is SGHTA and CDR2 FQGTGA. Trimming at V came to 5 bases and at J to 7 bases, leaving 8 bases not matched to a gene.

This clone was counted between two and nine times. The chain employs TRBV19 and TRBJ2-6, with 7 positions matching TRBD1. Germline CDR1 is LNHDA and CDR2 is SQIVND (reference sequence). The trim removed 5 bases at V and 4 bases at J, leaving 14 bases unmatched. The CDR3 is made up of 18 amino acids. This CDR3 reads CASSAAGGARAGANVLTF. CDR3 DNA sequence: TGTGCCAGTAGTGCGGCAGGGGGTGCCCGGGCGGGGGCCAACGTCCTGACTTTC.

The chain has TRBV5-4 and TRBJ2-2; D is perhaps TRBD2 (5 bases). The length of the CDR3 is 16 residues. V dropped 0 bases and J dropped 2 bases, with 11 bases sitting between them. CDR1 is SGHNT and CDR2 is YYREEE in the germline V gene (reference sequence). CDR3 sequence reads: CASSLAGAANTGELFF. DNA for the CDR3: TGTGCCAGCAGCTTGGCCGGAGCGGCAAACACCGGGGAGCTGTTTTTT.